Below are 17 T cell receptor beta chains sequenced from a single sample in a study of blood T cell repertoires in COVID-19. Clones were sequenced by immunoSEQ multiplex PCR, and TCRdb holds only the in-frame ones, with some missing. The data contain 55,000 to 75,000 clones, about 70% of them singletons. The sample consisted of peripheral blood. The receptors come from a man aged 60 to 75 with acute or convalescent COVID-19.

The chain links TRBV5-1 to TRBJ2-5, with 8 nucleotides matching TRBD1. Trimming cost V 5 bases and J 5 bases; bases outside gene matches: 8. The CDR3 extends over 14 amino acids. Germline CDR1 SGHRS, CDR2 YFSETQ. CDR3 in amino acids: CASRRQTGEETQYF. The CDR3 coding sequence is TGCGCCAGCAGAAGACAGACAGGGGAGGAGACCCAGTACTTC. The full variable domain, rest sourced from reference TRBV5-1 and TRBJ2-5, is KAGVTQTPRYLIKTRGQQVTLSCSPISGHRSVSWYQQTPGQGLQFLFEYFSETQRNKGNFPGRFSGRQFSNSRSEMNVSTLELGDSALYLCASRRQTGEETQYFGPGTRLLVL.

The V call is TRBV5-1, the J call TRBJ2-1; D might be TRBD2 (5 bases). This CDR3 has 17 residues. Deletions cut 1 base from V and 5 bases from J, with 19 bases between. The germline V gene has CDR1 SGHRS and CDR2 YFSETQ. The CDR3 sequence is CASSLTGGAAEDNEQFF. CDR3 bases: TGCGCCAGCAGCTTGACTGGTGGAGCGGCGGAGGACAATGAGCAGTTCTTC.

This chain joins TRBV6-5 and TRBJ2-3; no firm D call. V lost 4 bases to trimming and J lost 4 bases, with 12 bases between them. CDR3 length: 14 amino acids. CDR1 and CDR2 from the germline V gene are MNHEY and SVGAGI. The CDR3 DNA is TGTGCCAGCAGTTCACCCCTGGCCTCAGATACGCAGTATTTT. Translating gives CASSSPLASDTQYF.

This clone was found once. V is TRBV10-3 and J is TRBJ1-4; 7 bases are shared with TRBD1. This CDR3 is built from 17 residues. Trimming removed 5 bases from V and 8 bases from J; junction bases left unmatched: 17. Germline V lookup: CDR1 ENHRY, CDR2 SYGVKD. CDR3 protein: CAISPVPGNIGGEKLFF. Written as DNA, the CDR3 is TGTGCCATCAGTCCTGTCCCAGGGAACATAGGGGGCGAAAAACTGTTTTTT.

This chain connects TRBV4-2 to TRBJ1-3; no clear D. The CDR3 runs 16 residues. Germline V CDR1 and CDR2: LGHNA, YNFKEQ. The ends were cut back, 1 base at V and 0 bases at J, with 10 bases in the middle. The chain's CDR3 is CASSQGTELSGNTIYF. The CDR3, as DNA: TGTGCCAGCAGCCAAGGAACGGAGCTCTCTGGAAACACCATATATTTT.

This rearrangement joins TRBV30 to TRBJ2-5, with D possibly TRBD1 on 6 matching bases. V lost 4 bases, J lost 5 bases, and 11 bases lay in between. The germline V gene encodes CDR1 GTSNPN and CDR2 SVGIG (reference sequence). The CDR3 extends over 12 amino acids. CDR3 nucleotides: TGTGCCTGGAAGGGGGTCGGGGAGACCCAGTACTTC. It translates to CAWKGVGETQYF.

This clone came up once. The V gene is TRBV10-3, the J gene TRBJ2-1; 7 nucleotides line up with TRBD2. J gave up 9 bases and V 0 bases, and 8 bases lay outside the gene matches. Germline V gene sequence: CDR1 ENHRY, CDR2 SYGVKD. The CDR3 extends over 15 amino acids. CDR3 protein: CAISESSGVFGEQFF. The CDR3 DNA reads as TGTGCCATCAGTGAGTCGAGCGGGGTGTTTGGTGAGCAGTTCTTC.

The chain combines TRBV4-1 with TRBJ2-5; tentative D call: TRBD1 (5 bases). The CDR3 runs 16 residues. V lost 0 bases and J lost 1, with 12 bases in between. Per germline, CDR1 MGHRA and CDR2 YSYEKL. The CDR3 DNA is TGCGCCAGCAGCCAAGATAGGGGTACCACCCAAGAGACCCAGTACTTC. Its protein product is CASSQDRGTTQETQYF.

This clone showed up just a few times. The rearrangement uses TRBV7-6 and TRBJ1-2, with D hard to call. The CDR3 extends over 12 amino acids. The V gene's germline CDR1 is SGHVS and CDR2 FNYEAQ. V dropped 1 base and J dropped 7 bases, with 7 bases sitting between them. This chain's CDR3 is CASSLEGGGYTF. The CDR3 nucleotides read TGTGCCAGCAGCTTAGAGGGAGGTGGCTACACCTTC.

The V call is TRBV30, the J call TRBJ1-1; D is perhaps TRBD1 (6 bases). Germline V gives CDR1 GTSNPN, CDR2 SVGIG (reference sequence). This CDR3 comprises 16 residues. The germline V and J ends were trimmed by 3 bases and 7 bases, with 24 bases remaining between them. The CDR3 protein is CAWRPPGGPRGGEAFF. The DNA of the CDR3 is TGTGCCTGGAGGCCTCCGGGGGGCCCGCGGGGAGGTGAAGCTTTCTTT.

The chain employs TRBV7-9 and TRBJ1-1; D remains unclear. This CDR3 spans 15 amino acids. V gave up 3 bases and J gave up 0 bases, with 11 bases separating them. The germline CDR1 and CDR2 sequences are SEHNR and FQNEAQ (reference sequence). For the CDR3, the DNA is TGTGCCAGCAGCTTCTCTCAGCGATTGAACACTGAAGCTTTCTTT. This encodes CASSFSQRLNTEAFF.

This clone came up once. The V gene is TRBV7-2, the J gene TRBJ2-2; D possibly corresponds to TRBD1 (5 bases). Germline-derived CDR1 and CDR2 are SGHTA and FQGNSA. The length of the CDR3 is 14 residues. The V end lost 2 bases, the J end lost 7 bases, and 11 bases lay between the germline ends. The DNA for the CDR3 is TGTGCCAGCAGCTTAAACAGGATGGACGGGGAGCTGTTTTTT. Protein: CASSLNRMDGELFF.

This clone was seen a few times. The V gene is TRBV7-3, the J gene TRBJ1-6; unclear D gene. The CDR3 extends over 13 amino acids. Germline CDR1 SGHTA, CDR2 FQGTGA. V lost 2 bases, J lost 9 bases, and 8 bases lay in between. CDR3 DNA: TGTGCCAGCAGCTTACTCGAACTTTCACCCCTCCACTTT. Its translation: CASSLLELSPLHF.

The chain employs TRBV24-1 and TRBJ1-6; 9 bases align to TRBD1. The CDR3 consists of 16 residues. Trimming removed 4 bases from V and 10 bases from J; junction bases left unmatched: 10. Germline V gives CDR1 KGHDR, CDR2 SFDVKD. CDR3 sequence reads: CATSDSRTGVDSPLHF. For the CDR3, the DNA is TGTGCCACCAGTGACAGTAGGACAGGGGTAGACTCACCCCTCCACTTT.

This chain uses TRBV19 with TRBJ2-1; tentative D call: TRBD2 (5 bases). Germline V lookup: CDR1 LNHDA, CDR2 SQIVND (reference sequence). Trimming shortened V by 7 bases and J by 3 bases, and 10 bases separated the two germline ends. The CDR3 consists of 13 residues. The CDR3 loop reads CASMGGFYNEQFF. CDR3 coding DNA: TGTGCCAGTATGGGCGGGTTCTACAATGAGCAGTTCTTC.

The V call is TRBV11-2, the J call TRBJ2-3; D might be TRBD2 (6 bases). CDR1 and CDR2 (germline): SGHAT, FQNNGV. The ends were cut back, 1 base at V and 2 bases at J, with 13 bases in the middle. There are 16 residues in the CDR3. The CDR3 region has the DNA TGTGCCAGCAGCTTAGGACCCCGGGACTTCACAGATACGCAGTATTTT. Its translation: CASSLGPRDFTDTQYF.

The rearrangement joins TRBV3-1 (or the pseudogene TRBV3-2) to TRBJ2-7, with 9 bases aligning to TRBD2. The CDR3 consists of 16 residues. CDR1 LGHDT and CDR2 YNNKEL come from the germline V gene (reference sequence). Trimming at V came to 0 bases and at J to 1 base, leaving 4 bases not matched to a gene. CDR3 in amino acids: CASSQDVRGGSYEQYF. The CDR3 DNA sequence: TGTGCCAGCAGCCAAGATGTGCGGGGGGGTTCCTACGAGCAGTACTTC.